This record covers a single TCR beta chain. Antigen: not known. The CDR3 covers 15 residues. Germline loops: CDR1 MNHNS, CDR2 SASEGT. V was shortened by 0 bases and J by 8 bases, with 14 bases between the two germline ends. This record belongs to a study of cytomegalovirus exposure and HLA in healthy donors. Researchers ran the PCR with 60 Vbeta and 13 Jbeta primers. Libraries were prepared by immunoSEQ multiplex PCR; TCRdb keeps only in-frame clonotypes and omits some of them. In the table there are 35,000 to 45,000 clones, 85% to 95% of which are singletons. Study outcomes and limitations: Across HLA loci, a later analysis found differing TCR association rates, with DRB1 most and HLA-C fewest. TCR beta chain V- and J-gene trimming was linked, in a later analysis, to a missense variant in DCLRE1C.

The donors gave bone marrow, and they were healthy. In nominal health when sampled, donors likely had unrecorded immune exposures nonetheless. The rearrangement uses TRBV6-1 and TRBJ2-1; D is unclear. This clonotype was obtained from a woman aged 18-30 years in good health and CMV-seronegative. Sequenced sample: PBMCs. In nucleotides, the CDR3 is TGTGCCAGCAGTGAAGCCTCCCTTGGGCGCCATGAGCAGTTCTTC. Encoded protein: CASSEASLGRHEQFF.